Following are 23 T cell receptor beta chains from one sample sequenced in a study of response to subunit inactivated influenza vaccine. TCRdb re-derived calls from the RT-PCR reads in MiXCR, one entry per CDR3 protein. Seen here are 450,000 to 600,000 distinct CDR3 sequences, more than 7% observed once, and the top ten hold about 12%. The source was PBMCs from blood, collected less than 30 months after vaccination. All receptors come from a man aged 50 to 75 who received an inactivated influenza vaccine.

The table lists this clonotype with a few counts. The CDR3 DNA reads TGCAGTGCTAGAGTTAAAGGGCGCACAGATACGCAGTATTTT. It is translated as CSARVKGRTDTQYF. The rearrangement links TRBV20-1 to TRBJ2-3; D ambiguous. The CDR3 has 14 amino acids. Between the trimmed V and J ends, which lost 1 base and 1 base, there was a span of 9 bases. From germline, CDR1 is DFQATT and CDR2 SNEGSKA (reference sequence).

About this clonotype itself: A much more abundant neighbour one base away suggests this may be a read error. The genes are TRBV7-2 and TRBJ2-5; no clear D gene. Germline loops: CDR1 SGHTA, CDR2 FQGNSA. This CDR3 spans 14 amino acids. The CDR3 nucleotides are TGTGCCAGCAGTATCGGTCAGAACCAAGAGACCCATTACTTC. The encoded protein is CASSIGQNQETHYF.

This clonotype was seen many times. This sequence joins TRBV12-3 or TRBV12-4 and TRBJ2-3; 8 bases line up with TRBD2. CDR3 length: 15 amino acids. V lost 5 bases and J lost 4; bases outside the gene matches: 8. The DNA for the CDR3 is TGTGCCAGCAGTCCCACCGGGGGGGGAGCAGATACGCAGTATTTT. As protein: CASSPTGGGADTQYF.

This clonotype has ten or more counts. The chain joins TRBV10-3 to TRBJ2-1; D might be TRBD1 (5 bases). The CDR3 covers 14 residues. Germline CDR1 is ENHRY and CDR2 is SYGVKD. V shed 4 bases and J shed 6 bases, with 13 bases lying between them. DNA of the CDR3: TGTGCCATCAGTGTATCGGACATAGTCAATGAGCAGTTCTTC. This translates into CAISVSDIVNEQFF.

The chain joins TRBV5-1 to TRBJ2-2; 10 nucleotides align to TRBD2. The V and J ends lost 5 bases and 6 bases, in that order; junction bases with no gene match: 7. The CDR3 is 15 residues long. CDR1 is SGHRS, CDR2 YFSETQ, per germline. In nucleotides, the CDR3 is TGCGCCAGCAGTGTGTCTAGCGGGAGTTCCGGGGAGCTGTTTTTT. Translation: CASSVSSGSSGELFF.

The table lists this clonotype with a few counts. This sequence joins TRBV4-2 and TRBJ1-2; D not resolved. Trimming pared 0 bases from V and 0 bases from J, leaving 11 bases between. The CDR3 loop spans 16 amino acids. Germline V gene data show CDR1 as LGHNA and CDR2 as YNFKEQ. CDR3: CASSQDRTIPNYGYTF. In nucleotides, the CDR3 is TGTGCCAGCAGCCAAGATCGCACAATTCCTAACTATGGCTACACCTTC.

The genes are TRBV7-9 and TRBJ2-7; D possibly corresponds to TRBD1 (5 bases). The CDR3 has 14 residues. Trimming shortened V by 5 bases and J by 4 bases, and 15 bases separated the two germline ends. Germline loops: CDR1 SEHNR, CDR2 FQNEAQ (reference sequence). The CDR3 sequence: CASSPYGHTYEQYF. In DNA, the CDR3 is TGTGCCAGCAGCCCGTACGGACACACTTACGAGCAGTACTTC.

This clonotype was seen only a few times. CDR3 amino acids: CATSDFLGTEQFF. In nucleotides, the CDR3 is TGTGCCACCAGTGATTTTTTGGGGACTGAGCAGTTCTTC. The chain links TRBV24-1 to TRBJ2-1; D tentatively fits TRBD1 or TRBD2 (5 bases each). Per germline, CDR1 KGHDR and CDR2 SFDVKD. The CDR3 spans 13 residues. V dropped 1 base and J dropped 9 bases, with 9 bases sitting between them.

This clonotype was seen a handful of times. The chain combines TRBV7-2 with TRBJ2-2; perhaps TRBD1 as D (6 bases). This CDR3 is 12 amino acids long. Germline CDR1 and CDR2: SGHTA and FQGNSA. Trimming left V 5 bases short and J 9 bases short, with 10 bases between. For the CDR3, the DNA is TGTGCCAGCAGCACAGGGCTCCGGGAGCTGTTTTTT. This gives the protein CASSTGLRELFF.

This clonotype was seen more than once but under ten times. V and J are TRBV11-2 and TRBJ2-1; D is unresolved. The germline CDR1 and CDR2 sequences are SGHAT and FQNNGV. This CDR3 has 12 amino acids. V was shortened by 2 bases and J by 7 bases, with 6 bases between the two germline ends. CDR3 in amino acids: CASSLNSNEQFF. The CDR3 DNA reads TGTGCCAGCAGCTTAAATTCGAATGAGCAGTTCTTC.

This clonotype was observed at least ten times. The gene calls are TRBV29-1 and TRBJ2-3; 9 bases agree with TRBD1. The CDR3 is 13 residues long. Germline CDR1 and CDR2: SQVTM and ANQGSEA. J lost 4 bases, V lost 6 bases, and 5 bases had no gene match. The CDR3 loop reads CSVRQGGSDTQYF. CDR3 in DNA: TGCAGCGTCCGACAGGGGGGTTCAGATACGCAGTATTTT.

This clonotype was seen ten or more times. V is TRBV11-2 and J is TRBJ2-2; D uncertain. Per germline, CDR1 SGHAT and CDR2 FQNNGV. V lost 4 bases and J lost 4, with 16 bases in between. The CDR3 runs to 16 residues. CDR3 loop: CASSSHPGRVTGELFF. CDR3 DNA sequence: TGTGCCAGCAGCTCACATCCCGGCAGAGTCACCGGGGAGCTGTTTTTT.

At least ten counts were recorded for this clonotype. The chain links TRBV5-1 to TRBJ2-7, with 8 bases fitting TRBD1. CDR3 size: 16 residues. Looked up from germline, CDR1 is SGHRS and CDR2 is YFSETQ. J was trimmed by 4 bases and V by 0 bases; bases with no gene match: 9. This CDR3 is CASSLDPGTGTYEQYF. The CDR3 DNA reads as TGCGCCAGCAGCTTGGACCCCGGGACAGGAACTTACGAGCAGTACTTC.

This clonotype was detected many times. This chain joins TRBV7-8 and TRBJ1-2, with D perhaps TRBD1 (6 bases). The CDR3 consists of 14 residues. The V end lost 5 bases, the J end lost 7 bases, and 17 bases lay between the germline ends. CDR1 and CDR2 (germline): SGHVS, FQNEAQ. This CDR3 reads CASSKSRGAGGYTF. The CDR3 region has the DNA TGTGCCAGCAGCAAGTCCCGGGGGGCGGGTGGCTACACCTTC.

This chain joins TRBV2 and TRBJ2-1, with D tentatively TRBD2 (6 bases). The length of the CDR3 is 14 residues. Germline CDR1 SNHLY, CDR2 FYNNEI. Trimming removed 7 bases from V and 8 bases from J, with 18 bases in between. The CDR3 sequence is CASNEAGRSDEQFF. The CDR3 nucleotides are TGTGCCAGCAATGAGGCGGGACGGTCCGATGAGCAGTTCTTC.

This clonotype occurred many times. This rearrangement joins TRBV28 to TRBJ2-3, with 14 bases fitting TRBD2. CDR1 and CDR2 (germline): MDHEN, SYDVKM. V was clipped by 6 bases and J by 1 base; unmatched bases: 3. The CDR3 consists of 16 residues. The CDR3 nucleotides are TGTGCCAGCAGCCTGACTAGCGGGAGGGGCACAGATACGCAGTATTTT. The encoded protein is CASSLTSGRGTDTQYF.

This clonotype was detected only a few times. The chain links TRBV5-1 to TRBJ1-3; D possibly corresponds to TRBD1 (5 bases). The V end lost 8 bases, the J end lost 0 bases, and 12 bases lay between the germline ends. Germline assignment: CDR1 SGHRS and CDR2 YFSETQ. This CDR3 region has 14 residues. The CDR3 region has the DNA TGCGCCAGTGGGGACGGCAACTCTGGAAACACCATATATTTT. This codes for CASGDGNSGNTIYF.

This clonotype was found many times. The chain employs TRBV5-1 and TRBJ2-7; TRBD2 aligns across 10 bases. CDR1 is SGHRS, CDR2 YFSETQ, per germline. Trimming removed 3 bases from V and 7 bases from J; junction bases left unmatched: 7. CDR3 length equals 14 residues. For the CDR3, the DNA is TGCGCCAGCAGCTCCTCTAGCGGGGGTGAAGAGCAGTACTTC. It codes for CASSSSSGGEEQYF.

Regarding this clonotype: Germline and junction disagree at one end, which may indicate a read error. This chain uses TRBV20-1 with TRBJ2-4, with 7 bases matching TRBD2. CDR1 and CDR2 from the germline V gene are DFQATT and SNEGSKA (reference sequence). This CDR3 comprises 14 residues. CDR3 nucleotide sequence: TGCAGTGCTAGAGACCCCTCATCCCCCGGGGAGGGTTTCTTC. Amino acid sequence: CSARDPSSPGEGFF.

The chain combines TRBV29-1 with TRBJ2-3, with D perhaps TRBD1 or TRBD2 (5 bases each). The germline V gene has CDR1 SQVTM and CDR2 ANQGSEA. The CDR3 runs 13 residues. The germline V and J ends were trimmed by 5 bases and 4 bases, with 13 bases remaining between them. CDR3 coding DNA: TGCAGCGTTCGGGGACGGTCCGCAGATACGCAGTATTTT. This gives the protein CSVRGRSADTQYF.

This clonotype was found a few times. The genes are TRBV12-3 or TRBV12-4 and TRBJ2-1, with 7 bases matching TRBD1. J was trimmed by 4 bases and V by 6 bases; bases with no gene match: 9. This CDR3 is built from 15 residues. CDR3 region: CASRIAGGTYNEQFF. The CDR3 DNA reads as TGTGCCAGCAGAATAGCAGGGGGTACTTACAATGAGCAGTTCTTC.

Ten or more counts support this clonotype. The chain recombines TRBV6-1 with TRBJ2-3; D is unresolved. Trimming stripped 8 bases from V and 2 bases from J, with 11 bases between. The CDR3 consists of 13 residues. The germline CDR1 and CDR2 sequences are MNHNS and SASEGT. The CDR3 region is CASRVSNTDTQYF. CDR3 bases: TGTGCCAGCCGAGTCTCAAACACAGATACGCAGTATTTT.

This clonotype has at least ten counts. The rearrangement joins TRBV20-1 to TRBJ2-3, with TRBD2 matching over 12 bases. This CDR3 has 15 residues. Germline loops: CDR1 DFQATT, CDR2 SNEGSKA (reference sequence). V shed 5 bases, J shed 5 bases, and the junction held 8 bases outside the gene matches. CDR3 coding DNA: TGCAGTGCTGAGGCTAGCGGGAGGGCCAGAGATACGCAGTATTTT. This sequence encodes CSAEASGRARDTQYF.